The clone carrying this T cell receptor beta chain has only a few counts. This sample was included in a study of blood T cell repertoires in COVID-19. Background on the study: The origin of the acute and convalescent COVID-19 samples was the United States, Italy and Spain. PBMCs, B-cell-depleted T cells, or T cells were the source of the cDNA or gDNA that made up the material.

In the original analysis: Nucleated cell counts were estimated from reference gene primer amplification. Here immunoSEQ multiplex PCR was the method, and the copy in TCRdb shows in-frame clones only, minus some. That table supplies the V and J calls and clone size; D and trimming were determined from the DNA. The sample holds some 320,000 clones, more than 75% seen once. The sample consisted of peripheral blood. This TCR came from a woman aged 45-65 years who had recovered from COVID-19.

The CDR3 loop reads CATSEGTSGGELLFNEQFF. The CDR3 nucleotides are TGTGCCACCAGCGAGGGGACTAGCGGGGGAGAGTTGTTATTCAATGAGCAGTTCTTC. The V gene is TRBV24-1, the J gene TRBJ2-1; TRBD2 matches at 14 bases. The V and J ends lost 7 bases and 6 bases, in that order; junction bases with no gene match: 16. This CDR3 has 19 residues. The V gene's germline CDR1 is KGHDR and CDR2 SFDVKD.